These T cell receptor beta chains were read from a single sample in a study of T cell repertoires in cytomegalovirus infection. Using its own MiXCR run on the reads, TCRdb lists one record per CDR3 protein. This table holds about 200,000 distinct CDR3 sequences, approximately 9.6% found once. Sequenced material: PBMCs. The source of these receptors is a human donor in good health (CMV status not recorded). Some clones in this sample may be carry-over from other donors' samples. The CDR3 runs from the conserved cysteine through the conserved F or W. The D gene is left open where the match is weak. Rows may omit the clone size; those that give it use once, few, many or a size class.

j_call: TRBJ2-1
v_call: TRBV28
clone_size: few
d_call: NA
cdr3_aa: CASSLFPGREQFF
cdr3_nt: TGTGCCAGCAGTTTATTTCCGGGTCGGGAGCAGTTCTTC

j_call: TRBJ2-7
v_call: TRBV12-3/TRBV12-4
clone_size: many
d_call: NA
cdr3_aa: CASSLSQYSYEQYF
cdr3_nt: TGTGCCAGCAGTTTAAGTCAGTACAGTTACGAGCAGTACTTC

j_call: TRBJ2-7
v_call: TRBV28
clone_size: NA
d_call: NA
cdr3_aa: CASTNRGYYEQYF
cdr3_nt: TGTGCCAGCACCAATCGGGGCTACTACGAGCAGTACTTC

j_call: TRBJ1-1
v_call: TRBV15
clone_size: few
d_call: TRBD1
cdr3_aa: CATSRDRLTMNTEAFF
cdr3_nt: TGTGCCACCAGCAGGGACAGGCTGACCATGAACACTGAAGCTTTCTTT

j_call: TRBJ2-2
v_call: TRBV6-2/TRBV6-3
clone_size: many
d_call: TRBD2
cdr3_aa: CASTNYWTSGGAPTGELFF
cdr3_nt: TGTGCCAGCACAAACTACTGGACGAGCGGGGGGGCTCCGACCGGGGAGCTGTTTTTT

j_call: TRBJ2-2
v_call: TRBV20-1
clone_size: many
d_call: NA
cdr3_aa: CSASPGNTGELFF
cdr3_nt: TGCAGTGCTAGCCCGGGAAACACCGGGGAGCTGTTTTTT

j_call: TRBJ2-7
v_call: TRBV10-3
clone_size: many
d_call: NA
cdr3_aa: CAIKEGGIPSSYEQYF
cdr3_nt: TGTGCCATCAAGGAGGGGGGCATTCCGAGCTCCTACGAGCAGTACTTC

j_call: TRBJ2-1
v_call: TRBV5-4
clone_size: NA
d_call: NA
cdr3_aa: CASSLNGPGLGNEQFF
cdr3_nt: TGTGCCAGCAGCTTGAATGGCCCCGGCTTGGGCAATGAGCAGTTCTTC

j_call: TRBJ2-1
v_call: TRBV7-9
clone_size: many
d_call: NA
cdr3_aa: CASSLAFGDREKGRDVRDEQFF
cdr3_nt: TGTGCCAGCAGCTTAGCCTTTGGGGACCGAGAAAAGGGACGGGACGTACGCGATGAGCAGTTCTTC

j_call: TRBJ2-7
v_call: TRBV14
clone_size: few
d_call: NA
cdr3_aa: CASSHGGVYEQYF
cdr3_nt: TGTGCCAGCAGCCACGGAGGTGTCTACGAGCAGTACTTC

j_call: TRBJ1-3
v_call: TRBV27
clone_size: NA
d_call: TRBD1
cdr3_aa: CASSLKGQGGYTIYF
cdr3_nt: TGTGCCAGCAGTTTAAAGGGACAGGGAGGATACACCATATATTTT

j_call: TRBJ2-1
v_call: TRBV7-2
clone_size: many
d_call: TRBD1
cdr3_aa: CASSTMGTGSVEQFF
cdr3_nt: TGTGCCAGCAGCACCATGGGGACAGGGTCCGTTGAGCAGTTCTTC

j_call: TRBJ1-1
v_call: TRBV12-5
clone_size: NA
d_call: NA
cdr3_aa: CASVLDLGNTEAFF
cdr3_nt: TGTGCTAGTGTTCTGGATTTAGGGAACACTGAAGCTTTCTTT

j_call: TRBJ1-5
v_call: TRBV7-6
clone_size: NA
d_call: NA
cdr3_aa: CASRLQDSNQPQHF
cdr3_nt: TGTGCCAGCCGCCTACAGGATAGCAATCAGCCCCAGCATTTT

j_call: TRBJ2-7
v_call: TRBV7-2
clone_size: many
d_call: TRBD2
cdr3_aa: CASSPGGLAGAEQYF
cdr3_nt: TGTGCCAGCAGCCCCGGGGGACTAGCGGGAGCCGAGCAGTACTTC

j_call: TRBJ1-2
v_call: TRBV28
clone_size: many
d_call: NA
cdr3_aa: CASSFSGWGLAQDGYTF
cdr3_nt: TGTGCCAGCAGTTTTTCAGGTTGGGGGTTAGCGCAGGATGGCTACACCTTC

j_call: TRBJ1-1
v_call: TRBV5-6
clone_size: many
d_call: TRBD1
cdr3_aa: CASSLTDGRGQGNTEAFF
cdr3_nt: TGTGCCAGCAGCCTCACCGATGGCCGTGGACAGGGAAACACTGAAGCTTTCTTT

j_call: TRBJ2-1
v_call: TRBV12-3/TRBV12-4
clone_size: many
d_call: TRBD2
cdr3_aa: CASNQREDSYNEQFF
cdr3_nt: TGTGCCAGCAACCAACGGGAGGACTCCTACAATGAGCAGTTCTTC

j_call: TRBJ2-7
v_call: TRBV28
clone_size: few
d_call: TRBD1
cdr3_aa: CASSFDRGYEQYF
cdr3_nt: TGTGCCAGCAGTTTTGACAGGGGATACGAGCAGTACTTC

j_call: TRBJ2-2
v_call: TRBV24-1
clone_size: NA
d_call: TRBD1
cdr3_aa: CATSDLKTGYGEQFF
cdr3_nt: TGTGCCACCAGTGATTTGAAGACAGGGTACGGGGAGCAGTTTTTT

j_call: TRBJ2-7
v_call: TRBV3-1
clone_size: NA
d_call: NA
cdr3_aa: CASSRTGTGYEQYF
cdr3_nt: TGTGCCAGCAGCCGCACAGGGACTGGCTACGAGCAGTACTTC

j_call: TRBJ2-7
v_call: TRBV28
clone_size: NA
d_call: NA
cdr3_aa: CASSQPTVKSTYEQYF
cdr3_nt: TGTGCCAGCAGTCAGCCGACAGTTAAGAGCACCTACGAGCAGTACTTC

j_call: TRBJ2-5
v_call: TRBV20-1
clone_size: many
d_call: NA
cdr3_aa: CSARDSTVPQETQYF
cdr3_nt: TGCAGTGCTAGAGATTCTACAGTCCCACAAGAGACCCAGTACTTC

j_call: TRBJ2-7
v_call: TRBV9
clone_size: NA
d_call: NA
cdr3_aa: CASSSRHGGAYEQYF
cdr3_nt: TGTGCCAGCAGCTCTCGGCACGGAGGCGCCTACGAGCAGTACTTC

j_call: TRBJ2-5
v_call: TRBV7-9
clone_size: many
d_call: NA
cdr3_aa: CASSLNPQETQYF
cdr3_nt: TGTGCCAGCAGCTTAAACCCCCAAGAGACCCAGTACTTC

j_call: TRBJ2-7
v_call: TRBV7-2
clone_size: many
d_call: NA
cdr3_aa: CASSSTSNSYEQYF
cdr3_nt: TGTGCCAGCAGCTCAACTAGCAATTCCTACGAGCAGTACTTC

j_call: TRBJ2-1
v_call: TRBV14
clone_size: few
d_call: NA
cdr3_aa: CASSPQGLEQFF
cdr3_nt: TGTGCCAGCAGCCCTCAGGGACTTGAGCAGTTCTTC

j_call: TRBJ2-2
v_call: TRBV29-1
clone_size: many
d_call: NA
cdr3_aa: CSVGSPSDTGELFF
cdr3_nt: TGCAGCGTTGGAAGCCCGTCGGACACCGGGGAGCTGTTTTTT

j_call: TRBJ1-1
v_call: TRBV7-2
clone_size: many
d_call: NA
cdr3_aa: CASSLGTGMTEAFF
cdr3_nt: TGTGCCAGCAGCTTAGGGACGGGAATGACTGAAGCTTTCTTT

j_call: TRBJ1-3
v_call: TRBV15
clone_size: many
d_call: NA
cdr3_aa: CATSRARVYGNTIYF
cdr3_nt: TGTGCCACCAGCAGAGCCAGGGTGTATGGAAACACCATATATTTT

j_call: TRBJ2-2
v_call: TRBV7-9
clone_size: many
d_call: NA
cdr3_aa: CASSGPGHANTGELFF
cdr3_nt: TGTGCCAGCAGCGGGCCGGGACACGCGAACACCGGGGAGCTGTTTTTT

j_call: TRBJ1-3
v_call: TRBV14
clone_size: few
d_call: TRBD1
cdr3_aa: CASSLEGALSSGNTIYF
cdr3_nt: TGTGCCAGCAGTCTCGAGGGGGCCCTGAGCTCTGGAAACACCATATATTTT

j_call: TRBJ2-1
v_call: TRBV7-2
clone_size: few
d_call: NA
cdr3_aa: CASSSPVNEQFF
cdr3_nt: TGTGCCAGCAGCTCCCCTGTGAATGAGCAGTTCTTC

j_call: TRBJ2-1
v_call: TRBV10-3
clone_size: many
d_call: NA
cdr3_aa: CAIGKQGLDNEQFF
cdr3_nt: TGTGCCATCGGAAAACAGGGACTCGACAATGAGCAGTTCTTC

j_call: TRBJ1-1
v_call: TRBV6-6
clone_size: many
d_call: NA
cdr3_aa: CASRDTEAFF
cdr3_nt: TGTGCCAGCAGGGACACTGAAGCTTTCTTT

j_call: TRBJ2-7
v_call: TRBV7-2
clone_size: many
d_call: NA
cdr3_aa: CASSFMTYEQYF
cdr3_nt: TGTGCCAGCAGCTTTATGACCTACGAGCAGTACTTC

j_call: TRBJ1-5
v_call: TRBV12-3/TRBV12-4
clone_size: NA
d_call: NA
cdr3_aa: CASKLEGSNQPQHF
cdr3_nt: TGTGCCAGCAAATTGGAGGGGAGCAATCAGCCCCAGCATTTT

j_call: TRBJ2-1
v_call: TRBV4-3
clone_size: few
d_call: NA
cdr3_aa: CASSQGWGSGDRNEQFF
cdr3_nt: TGCGCCAGCAGCCAGGGCTGGGGGAGCGGGGACAGAAATGAGCAGTTCTTC

j_call: TRBJ2-7
v_call: TRBV30
clone_size: NA
d_call: NA
cdr3_aa: CAWSVLTEQYF
cdr3_nt: TGTGCCTGGAGTGTACTGACAGAGCAGTACTTC

j_call: TRBJ2-1
v_call: TRBV28
clone_size: NA
d_call: NA
cdr3_aa: CASSAPGLDYNEQFF
cdr3_nt: TGTGCCAGCAGTGCACCAGGGTTAGACTACAATGAGCAGTTCTTC

j_call: TRBJ2-5
v_call: TRBV4-2
clone_size: NA
d_call: NA
cdr3_aa: CASSQVIGRGETQYF
cdr3_nt: TGTGCCAGCAGCCAAGTGATCGGCAGGGGAGAGACCCAGTACTTC

j_call: TRBJ1-3
v_call: TRBV29-1
clone_size: NA
d_call: NA
cdr3_aa: CSVGYGQGNTIYF
cdr3_nt: TGCAGCGTGGGCTACGGACAAGGAAACACCATATATTTT

j_call: TRBJ2-7
v_call: TRBV29-1
clone_size: NA
d_call: TRBD2
cdr3_aa: CSVARTSQAGEQYF
cdr3_nt: TGCAGCGTCGCCCGGACTAGCCAGGCGGGCGAGCAGTACTTC

j_call: TRBJ2-5
v_call: TRBV20-1
clone_size: many
d_call: NA
cdr3_aa: CSATGGARETQYF
cdr3_nt: TGCAGTGCCACCGGCGGGGCGCGAGAGACCCAGTACTTC

j_call: TRBJ1-5
v_call: TRBV7-2
clone_size: many
d_call: NA
cdr3_aa: CASSLVGPVNQPQHF
cdr3_nt: TGTGCCAGCAGCTTAGTAGGGCCAGTCAATCAGCCCCAGCATTTT

j_call: TRBJ1-6
v_call: TRBV11-2
clone_size: NA
d_call: NA
cdr3_aa: CASSLRNNSPLHF
cdr3_nt: TGTGCCAGCAGCCTCAGGAATAATTCACCCCTCCACTTT

j_call: TRBJ2-2
v_call: TRBV7-7
clone_size: many
d_call: NA
cdr3_aa: CASSLGGSGELFF
cdr3_nt: TGTGCCAGCAGCTTAGGAGGGTCCGGGGAGCTGTTTTTT

j_call: TRBJ2-1
v_call: TRBV7-2
clone_size: many
d_call: NA
cdr3_aa: CASSLQILLGGNEQFF
cdr3_nt: TGTGCCAGCAGCCTTCAGATCCTCCTTGGGGGGAATGAGCAGTTCTTC

j_call: TRBJ2-3
v_call: TRBV24-1
clone_size: few
d_call: NA
cdr3_aa: CATRAPVPDTQYF
cdr3_nt: TGTGCCACCCGAGCCCCTGTGCCAGATACGCAGTATTTT